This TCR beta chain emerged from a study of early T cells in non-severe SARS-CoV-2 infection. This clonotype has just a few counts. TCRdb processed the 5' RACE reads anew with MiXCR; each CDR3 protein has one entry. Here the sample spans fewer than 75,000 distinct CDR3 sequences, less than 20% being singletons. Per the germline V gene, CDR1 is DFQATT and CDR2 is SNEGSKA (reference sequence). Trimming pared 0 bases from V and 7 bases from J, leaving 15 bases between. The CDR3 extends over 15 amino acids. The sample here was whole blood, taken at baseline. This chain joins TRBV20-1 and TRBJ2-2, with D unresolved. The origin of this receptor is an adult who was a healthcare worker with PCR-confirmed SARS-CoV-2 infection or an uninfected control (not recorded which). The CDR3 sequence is CSARDARLPFGELFF. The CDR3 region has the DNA TGCAGTGCTAGAGATGCCCGACTCCCTTTCGGGGAGCTGTTTTTT.